The text below deals with one TCR beta chain. The antigen is not known. This sample is drawn from a study of T cells after posttransplantation cyclophosphamide. Whole-study results and caveats: Blood and skin or GI T cell repertoires showed limited TRB overlap. Donor-recipient repertoire similarity was low at 1-2 months, rising over year one. After PTCy, TRB diversity resembled that of CNI/methotrexate controls.

Busulfan-fludarabine conditioning, marrow transplant, and cyclophosphamide on days +3 and +4 were administered. The table came from immunoSEQ multiplex PCR; TCRdb's copy has only in-frame clones and leaves some out. In the table there are about 6,800 clones, around 92% of which are singletons. This receptor was taken from a female patient in her fifties who received an allogeneic stem cell transplant from a related donor, was CMV-positive, and had no GVHD. These T cells may partly come from the graft donor. This material consisted of PBMCs, taken about 1,500 days after allogeneic stem cell transplant with posttransplant cyclophosphamide.

The CDR3 here is CASSSGHGAQETQYF. The CDR3 DNA is TGCGCCAGCAGCTCGGGACACGGTGCCCAAGAGACCCAGTACTTC. The genes are TRBV5-1 and TRBJ2-5; perhaps TRBD1 as D (6 bases). The CDR3 is 15 amino acids. V was clipped by 3 bases and J by 1 base, with 13 bases between them. Germline loops: CDR1 SGHRS, CDR2 YFSETQ. Filled out from reference TRBV5-1 and TRBJ2-5, the complete variable domain reads KAGVTQTPRYLIKTRGQQVTLSCSPISGHRSVSWYQQTPGQGLQFLFEYFSETQRNKGNFPGRFSGRQFSNSRSEMNVSTLELGDSALYLCASSSGHGAQETQYFGPGTRLLVL.